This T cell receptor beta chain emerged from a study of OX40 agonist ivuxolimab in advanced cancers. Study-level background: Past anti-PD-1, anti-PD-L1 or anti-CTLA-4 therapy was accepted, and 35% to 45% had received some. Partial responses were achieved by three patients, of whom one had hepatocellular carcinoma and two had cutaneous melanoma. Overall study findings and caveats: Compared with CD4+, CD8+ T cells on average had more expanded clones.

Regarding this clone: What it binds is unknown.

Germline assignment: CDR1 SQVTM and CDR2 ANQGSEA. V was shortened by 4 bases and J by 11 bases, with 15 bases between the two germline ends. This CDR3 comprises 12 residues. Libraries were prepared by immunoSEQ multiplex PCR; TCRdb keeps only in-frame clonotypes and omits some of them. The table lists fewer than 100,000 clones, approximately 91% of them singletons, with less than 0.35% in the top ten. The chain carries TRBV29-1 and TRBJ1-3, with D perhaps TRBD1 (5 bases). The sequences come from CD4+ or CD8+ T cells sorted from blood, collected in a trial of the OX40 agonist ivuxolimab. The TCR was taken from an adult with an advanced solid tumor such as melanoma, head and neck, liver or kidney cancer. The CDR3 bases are TGCAGCGTTGGACAGACCCGGCTCCCCATATATTTT. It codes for CSVGQTRLPIYF.